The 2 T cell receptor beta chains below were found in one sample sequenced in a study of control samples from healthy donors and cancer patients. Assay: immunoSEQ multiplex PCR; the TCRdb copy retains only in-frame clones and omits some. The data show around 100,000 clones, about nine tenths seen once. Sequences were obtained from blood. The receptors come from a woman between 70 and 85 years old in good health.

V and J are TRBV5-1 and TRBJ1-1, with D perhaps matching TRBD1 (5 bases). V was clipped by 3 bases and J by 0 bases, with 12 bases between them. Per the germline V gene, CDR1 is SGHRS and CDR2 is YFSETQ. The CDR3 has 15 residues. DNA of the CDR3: TGCGCCAGCAGCTGGGGGACGGTAATGAACACTGAAGCTTTCTTT. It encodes CASSWGTVMNTEAFF.

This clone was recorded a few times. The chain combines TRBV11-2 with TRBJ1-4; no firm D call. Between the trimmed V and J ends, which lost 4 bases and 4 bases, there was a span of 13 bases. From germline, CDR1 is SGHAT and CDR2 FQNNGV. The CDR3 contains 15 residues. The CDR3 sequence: CASSSGNQVNEKLFF. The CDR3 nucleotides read TGTGCCAGCAGCTCGGGGAACCAGGTTAATGAAAAACTGTTTTTT.